These 23 T cell receptor beta chains were all obtained from the same sample, sequenced in a study of T cell responses to AZD1222 COVID-19 vaccine. The assay was immunoSEQ multiplex PCR, and TCRdb's table has in-frame clones only and misses some. This sample has approximately 100,000 clones, with more than 90% found just once. The material sequenced was peripheral blood, taken on day 0 of AZD1222 vaccination. The source of these receptors is an adult in good health.

The V call is TRBV18, the J call TRBJ2-3; the match to TRBD2 covers 12 bases. Trimming at V came to 4 bases and at J to 6 bases, leaving 14 bases not matched to a gene. The CDR3 loop spans 18 amino acids. CDR1 and CDR2 (germline): KGHSH, LQKENI. This chain's CDR3 is CASSQTITTSGGKDTQYF. CDR3 nucleotides: TGTGCCAGCTCACAGACGATTACGACTAGCGGGGGAAAGGATACGCAGTATTTT.

The V call is TRBV19, the J call TRBJ1-3; D unclear. Germline CDR1 reads LNHDA; CDR2 reads SQIVND (reference sequence). V was cut by 7 bases and J by 0 bases, with 10 bases left in between. The CDR3 has 14 residues. CDR3: CASMADFSGNTIYF. CDR3 DNA: TGTGCCAGTATGGCCGACTTCTCTGGAAACACCATATATTTT.

The chain links TRBV18 to TRBJ1-1; no clear D gene. There are 13 residues in the CDR3. Germline V gives CDR1 KGHSH, CDR2 LQKENI. The V end lost 6 bases, the J end lost 1 base, and 9 bases lay between the germline ends. For the CDR3, the DNA is TGTGCCAGCTCGCCCTGGGAGAACACTGAAGCTTTCTTT. Residues: CASSPWENTEAFF.

This chain connects TRBV6-6 to TRBJ1-5; 8 positions match TRBD1. CDR1 and CDR2 from the germline V gene are MNHNY and SVGAGI (reference sequence). J gave up 5 bases and V 4 bases, and 7 bases lay outside the gene matches. The CDR3 is 15 amino acids. In nucleotides, the CDR3 is TGTGCCAGCAGTTTCCCAAAGGACAGGGATCAGCCCCAGCATTTT. Amino acid sequence: CASSFPKDRDQPQHF.

The genes are TRBV5-1 and TRBJ2-7; 8 nucleotides align to TRBD2. Looked up from germline, CDR1 is SGHRS and CDR2 is YFSETQ. The V gene end was trimmed by 3 bases and the J gene end by 1 base; junction bases not matched to a gene: 12. The CDR3 consists of 17 residues. As DNA, the CDR3 is TGCGCCAGCAGCTCGACTAGCGTTCGCGATGGGTCCTACGAGCAGTACTTC. It translates to CASSSTSVRDGSYEQYF.

This CDR3 is CASSLSQSQAYGYTF. The CDR3 coding sequence is TGTGCCAGCAGCTTGTCCCAAAGTCAAGCGTATGGCTACACCTTC. This rearrangement joins TRBV11-3 to TRBJ1-2, with D unresolved. The CDR3 consists of 15 residues. Looked up from germline, CDR1 is SGHNT and CDR2 is YENEEA. Trimming shortened V by 3 bases and J by 5 bases, and 16 bases separated the two germline ends.

The chain combines TRBV6-5 with TRBJ1-2; D may be TRBD1 (6 bases). The CDR3 extends over 14 amino acids. Trimming stripped 2 bases from V and 8 bases from J, with 15 bases between. From germline, CDR1 is MNHEY and CDR2 SVGAGI. CDR3 in amino acids: CASSYVTGQGGYTF. The CDR3 DNA reads as TGTGCCAGCAGTTACGTTACAGGGCAAGGAGGCTACACCTTC.

In this sample, this clone turned up once. Other DNA sequences from this sample encode an identical CDR3 as well. The chain joins TRBV6-5 to TRBJ2-2; TRBD1 matches 10 bases. From germline, CDR1 is MNHEY and CDR2 SVGAGI. Trimming removed 4 bases from V and 3 bases from J; junction bases left unmatched: 2. CDR3 size: 15 residues. Here the CDR3 reads CASSSGTGDTGELFF. Written as DNA, the CDR3 is TGTGCCAGCAGTTCCGGGACAGGGGACACCGGGGAGCTGTTTTTT.

The chain uses TRBV29-1 and TRBJ1-1; a possible D gene is TRBD1 (6 bases). The CDR3 length is 13 residues. Trimming left V 2 bases short and J 1 base short, with 8 bases between. Germline CDR1 reads SQVTM; CDR2 reads ANQGSEA. This CDR3 is CSVEQGQNTEAFF. CDR3 coding DNA: TGCAGCGTTGAACAGGGACAGAACACTGAAGCTTTCTTT.

This clone was seen a single time. The V gene is TRBV11-3, the J gene TRBJ1-3; D is ambiguous. This CDR3 region has 14 residues. CDR1 and CDR2 from the germline V gene are SGHNT and YENEEA. Trimming removed 5 bases from V and 0 bases from J, with 8 bases in between. Here the CDR3 reads CASSADTSGNTIYF. In nucleotides, the CDR3 is TGTGCCAGCAGCGCAGACACCTCTGGAAACACCATATATTTT.

The J gene is TRBJ1-6, the V gene TRBV7-6; 10 bases match TRBD1. With V trimmed by 1 base and J by 8 bases, 2 bases remained unmatched. The germline gives CDR1 SGHVS, CDR2 FNYEAQ. The CDR3 sequence is 15 residues long. This CDR3 is CASSLEGQGYSPLHF. As DNA, the CDR3 is TGTGCCAGCAGCTTAGAGGGACAGGGGTATTCACCCCTCCACTTT.

CDR3 in amino acids: CASSLASASSYEQYF. The CDR3 DNA reads TGCGCCAGCAGCTTGGCGTCGGCTAGCTCCTACGAGCAGTACTTC. The chain uses TRBV5-1 and TRBJ2-7; D gene unclear. Trimming left V 0 bases short and J 0 bases short, with 10 bases between. The V gene's germline CDR1 is SGHRS and CDR2 YFSETQ. The CDR3 runs to 15 residues.

This chain links TRBV30 with TRBJ1-2, with 11 bases fitting TRBD1. CDR1 and CDR2 from the germline V gene are GTSNPN and SVGIG (reference sequence). This CDR3 has 13 amino acids. After removal of 1 base from V and 8 bases from J, the junction contained 3 bases not matched to a gene. CDR3 amino acids: CAWSGDRGKGYTF. For the CDR3, the DNA is TGTGCCTGGAGTGGGGACAGGGGGAAAGGCTACACCTTC.

Regarding this clone: The sample holds other DNA sequences that translate to the same CDR3. The CDR3 region is CASSSEGLAAVEQYF. The CDR3 DNA sequence: TGTGCCAGCAGCTCCGAGGGACTGGCGGCCGTTGAGCAGTACTTC. The chain is built from TRBV11-1 and TRBJ2-7; weak D call: TRBD2 (6 bases). Per the germline V gene, CDR1 is SGHAT and CDR2 is FQDESV (reference sequence). This CDR3 is built from 15 residues. The V end was cut by 4 bases, the J end by 7 bases, with 20 bases between.

The gene calls are TRBV7-2 and TRBJ2-7; 8 positions agree with TRBD2. With V trimmed by 5 bases and J by 2 bases, 8 bases remained unmatched. The CDR3 contains 15 residues. Germline CDR1 and CDR2: SGHTA and FQGNSA. The CDR3 sequence is CASSPLAGGTYEQYF. The CDR3 DNA reads TGTGCCAGCAGCCCCTTGGCGGGGGGCACCTACGAGCAGTACTTC.

The chain joins TRBV11-3 to TRBJ2-7, with 7 bases lining up with TRBD1. The V gene's germline CDR1 is SGHNT and CDR2 YENEEA. Trimming at V came to 4 bases and at J to 3 bases, leaving 3 bases not matched to a gene. This CDR3 is built from 13 residues. The CDR3 is CASSSRTGYEQYF. Written as DNA, the CDR3 is TGTGCCAGCAGCTCCCGGACAGGCTACGAGCAGTACTTC.

J is TRBJ2-7 and V is TRBV4-3; 11 bases are shared with TRBD2. Germline CDR1 and CDR2: LGHNA and YSLEER. The CDR3 is 15 residues long. The V gene end was trimmed by 2 bases and the J gene end by 9 bases; junction bases not matched to a gene: 9. The CDR3 reads CASSQKGTSGQGQYF. The CDR3 region has the DNA TGCGCCAGCAGCCAAAAGGGGACTAGCGGCCAAGGGCAGTACTTC.

Note on this clone: The same CDR3 can be traced to other DNA sequences in this sample. The CDR3 DNA reads as TGTGCCAGCAGTTTGTCAGGCAATCAGCCCCAGCATTTT. This translates into CASSLSGNQPQHF. This chain joins TRBV27 and TRBJ1-5; D uncertain. V was trimmed by 3 bases and J by 2 bases, leaving 5 bases between them. The CDR3 extends over 13 amino acids. CDR1 and CDR2 (germline): MNHEY, SMNVEV (reference sequence).

In its sample, this clone was seen once. This chain links TRBV6-5 with TRBJ1-1, with 9 bases fitting TRBD1. The CDR3 sequence is 13 residues long. Trimming at V came to 4 bases and at J to 10 bases, leaving 7 bases not matched to a gene. Germline CDR1 reads MNHEY; CDR2 reads SVGAGI. The DNA of the CDR3 is TGTGCCAGCAGTTGGACAGGGGACCCTGTAGCTTTCTTT. It translates to CASSWTGDPVAFF.

V usage is TRBV7-6 and J usage is TRBJ1-1; possibly TRBD1 for D (5 bases). V was cut by 5 bases and J by 0 bases, with 13 bases left in between. This CDR3 comprises 15 residues. CDR1 is SGHVS and CDR2 is FNYEAQ in the germline V gene. The CDR3 region is CASSSQTDMNTEAFF. In nucleotides, the CDR3 is TGTGCCAGCAGCAGTCAGACAGACATGAACACTGAAGCTTTCTTT.

The V call is TRBV10-3, the J call TRBJ1-1, with D possibly matching TRBD1 (6 bases). Trimming removed 3 bases from V and 1 base from J, with 9 bases in between. Germline loops: CDR1 ENHRY, CDR2 SYGVKD. This CDR3 contains 14 residues. CDR3 sequence (DNA): TGTGCCATCAGTGACAGGGGAAGGAACACTGAAGCTTTCTTT. Its protein product is CAISDRGRNTEAFF.

This clone was picked up a small number of times. The rearrangement uses TRBV30 and TRBJ1-2; D is possibly TRBD1 (5 bases). Looked up from germline, CDR1 is GTSNPN and CDR2 is SVGIG (reference sequence). V gave up 2 bases and J gave up 6 bases, with 7 bases separating them. This CDR3 is 11 amino acids long. CDR3: CAWSSGNGYTF. CDR3 nucleotides: TGTGCCTGGAGTTCAGGGAATGGCTACACCTTC.

The rearrangement joins TRBV27 to TRBJ1-5; D is perhaps TRBD1 (5 bases). Trimming cost V 6 bases and J 1 base, with 10 bases left between them. CDR1 is MNHEY and CDR2 is SMNVEV in the germline V gene (reference sequence). The CDR3 is 14 residues long. CDR3: CASSGTRSNQPQHF. CDR3 nucleotide sequence: TGTGCCAGCAGCGGGACCCGAAGCAATCAGCCCCAGCATTTT.